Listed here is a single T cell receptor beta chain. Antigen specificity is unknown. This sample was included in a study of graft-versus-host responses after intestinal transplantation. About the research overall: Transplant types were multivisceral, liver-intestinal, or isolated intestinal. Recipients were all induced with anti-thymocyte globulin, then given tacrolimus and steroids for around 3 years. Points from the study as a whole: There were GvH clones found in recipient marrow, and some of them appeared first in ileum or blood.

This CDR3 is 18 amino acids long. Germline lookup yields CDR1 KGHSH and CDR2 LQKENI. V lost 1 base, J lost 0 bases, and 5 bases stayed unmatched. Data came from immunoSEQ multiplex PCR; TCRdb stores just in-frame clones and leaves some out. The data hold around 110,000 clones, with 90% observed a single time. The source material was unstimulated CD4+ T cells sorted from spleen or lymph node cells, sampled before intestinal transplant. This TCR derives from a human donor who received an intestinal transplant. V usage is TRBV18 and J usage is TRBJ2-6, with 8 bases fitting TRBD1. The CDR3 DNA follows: TGTGCCAGCTCACCACTAGACAGGGGACACTCTGGGGCCAACGTCCTGACTTTC. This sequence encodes CASSPLDRGHSGANVLTF. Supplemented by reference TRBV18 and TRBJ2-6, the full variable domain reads NAGVMQNPRHLVRRRGQEARLRCSPMKGHSHVYWYRQLPEEGLKFMVYLQKENIIDESGMPKERFSAEFPKEGPSILRIQQVVRGDSAAYFCASSPLDRGHSGANVLTFGAGSRLTVL.